This T cell receptor beta chain was identified during a study of cytomegalovirus exposure and HLA in healthy donors. Study outcomes and limitations: An Asian-associated ancestry cluster reportedly showed fewer N-insertions than the approximately 670-donor mean in a later analysis. Accurate HLA-A and HLA-B prediction from TCR beta sequences was reported for most subjects.

The CDR3 covers 13 residues. In germline, CDR1 is LNHDA, CDR2 SQIVND (reference sequence). Trimming pared 10 bases from V and 3 bases from J, leaving 12 bases between. Details on this clone: Its matching antigen is unknown.

The PCR ran on 60 Vbeta and 13 Jbeta primers. This table comes from immunoSEQ multiplex PCR, and its TCRdb copy is limited to in-frame clones, with some not included. Altogether nearly 110,000 clones are present, about three quarters being singletons, with the ten largest covering roughly 7.8%. Sequenced input: PBMCs. The source of this sequence is a man in his thirties or forties in good health and CMV-seronegative. The rearrangement uses TRBV19 and TRBJ2-2; the D gene is possibly TRBD1 (6 bases). The CDR3 loop is CATTGSYTGELFF. In DNA form, the CDR3 reads TGTGCCACTACAGGGTCGTACACCGGGGAGCTGTTTTTT.